A selection of T cell receptor beta chains follows, all from one sample in a study of blood T cell repertoires in COVID-19. Only in-frame clones appear in the TCRdb table, and some are missing; sequencing was by immunoSEQ multiplex PCR. The profile covers 70,000 to 95,000 clones, with 75% to 90% appearing a single time and 4.5% to 7% taken by the ten largest. The sequenced sample consisted of peripheral blood. These receptors all come from a man aged 50 to 59 with active COVID-19. The CDR3 runs from the conserved cysteine through the conserved F or W. A D gene is named only where the DNA matches it firmly. Only some rows state a clone size, as once, few, many or a class for expanded clones.

V gene	J gene	clone size	D gene	CDR3 length	CDR3 protein	CDR3 DNA
TRBV7-2	TRBJ1-6	NA	NA	14	CASSTGGGGSPLHF	TGTGCCAGCAGCACCGGGGGGGGTGGATCACCCCTCCACTTT
TRBV30	TRBJ1-5	NA	NA	12	CAWRQLDQPQHF	TGTGCCTGGAGGCAACTAGATCAGCCCCAGCATTTT
TRBV4-2	TRBJ2-1	NA	NA	17	CASSQASLYNSYNEQFF	TGTGCCAGCAGCCAGGCCTCCCTTTACAACTCCTACAATGAGCAGTTCTTC
TRBV6-5	TRBJ2-3	NA	TRBD2	15	CASSSLAGARDTQYF	TGTGCCAGCAGCTCCTTAGCGGGGGCGAGAGATACGCAGTATTTT
TRBV9	TRBJ2-1	NA	TRBD2	15	CASSVQAGDYNEQFF	TGTGCCAGCAGCGTACAAGCGGGGGACTACAATGAGCAGTTCTTC
TRBV7-9	TRBJ1-3	NA	NA	15	CASSPRRHSGNTIYF	TGTGCCAGCAGCCCTCGCAGGCACAGTGGGAACACCATATATTTT
TRBV9	TRBJ2-3	NA	NA	16	CASSVQGTAQLDTQYF	TGTGCCAGCAGCGTACAGGGGACCGCCCAGCTAGATACGCAGTATTTT
TRBV28	TRBJ1-2	NA	NA	13	CASSPPGLYGYTF	TGTGCCAGCAGCCCCCCAGGTCTATATGGCTACACCTTC
TRBV5-4	TRBJ1-1	NA	NA	12	CASSSQNTEAFF	TGTGCCAGCAGCTCACAGAACACTGAAGCTTTCTTT
TRBV7-2	TRBJ2-7	NA	TRBD2	18	CASSLGHRSSGRTYEQYF	TGTGCCAGCAGCTTAGGTCACAGGTCTAGCGGGAGGACCTACGAGCAGTACTTC
TRBV10-3	TRBJ1-2	once	NA	15	CAISESQGNSYGYTF	TGTGCCATCAGTGAGTCGCAGGGTAACTCCTATGGCTACACCTTC
TRBV6-5	TRBJ1-2	NA	NA	14	CASSPGGGTRSYTF	TGTGCCAGCAGCCCGGGGGGGGGAACTAGGAGCTACACCTTC
TRBV7-2	TRBJ2-7	NA	TRBD1	16	CASSTLGQGGTYEQYF	TGTGCCAGCAGCACCCTTGGACAGGGTGGAACCTACGAGCAGTACTTC
TRBV5-1	TRBJ2-2	NA	TRBD1	16	CASRNRQGRNTGELFF	TGCGCCAGCAGAAACCGACAGGGGAGGAACACCGGGGAGCTGTTTTTT
TRBV7-2	TRBJ2-7	NA	TRBD2	15	CASSLEAGRAYEQYF	TGTGCCAGCAGCTTAGAGGCGGGGAGGGCCTACGAGCAGTACTTC
TRBV4-2	TRBJ2-1	NA	NA	12	CASSQEGTGQFF	TGTGCCAGCAGCCAAGAGGGAACGGGACAGTTCTTC
TRBV27	TRBJ2-7	NA	TRBD2	16	CASSSWGEGSSYEQYF	TGTGCCAGCAGCTCGTGGGGGGAGGGGAGCTCCTACGAGCAGTACTTC
TRBV18	TRBJ1-2	NA	TRBD1	16	CASSLGTGGALYGYTF	TGTGCCAGCTCACTCGGGACAGGGGGCGCCTTATATGGCTACACCTTC
TRBV5-4	TRBJ2-3	NA	NA	16	CASSLGKSADTDTQYF	TGTGCCAGCAGCTTGGGGAAGAGTGCGGATACAGATACGCAGTATTTT
TRBV5-4	TRBJ1-2	few	NA	12	CASSLEGYGYTF	TGTGCCAGCAGCTTGGAGGGGTATGGCTACACCTTC
TRBV5-8	TRBJ1-2	once	NA	15	CASSFRSRGGSGYTF	TGTGCCAGCAGCTTCCGATCCCGGGGAGGGAGCGGCTACACCTTC
TRBV5-4	TRBJ2-7	NA	TRBD1	16	CASSGPRDRGTYEQYF	TGTGCCAGCAGCGGTCCCCGGGACAGGGGAACCTACGAGCAGTACTTC